This TCR beta chain was obtained from a study of identical twins. General study results and limits: Memory repertoires lacked the insertion deficit that abundant cord blood beta clonotypes showed.

As to this clonotype: What it binds is unknown.

Each donor was a healthy Caucasian. Using its own MiXCR run on the 5' RACE reads, TCRdb lists one record per CDR3 protein. The repertoire includes under 250,000 distinct CDR3 sequences, approximately 7.9% of them detected once, and roughly 5.4% sits in the top ten. This CDR3 contains 14 residues. The ends were cut back, 0 bases at V and 6 bases at J, with 12 bases in the middle. Germline V gene data show CDR1 as MNHEY and CDR2 as SVGEGT. The same data also contributed to another study, on yellow fever vaccine responses in identical twins.

The V and J genes are TRBV6-2 or TRBV6-3 and TRBJ2-7, with unresolved D. Sequencing input: CD8+ T cells sorted from blood. This receptor was taken from a young woman in good health. CDR3 amino acids: CASSYSAGLGEQYV. In nucleotides, the CDR3 is TGTGCCAGCAGTTACTCCGCTGGCCTTGGCGAGCAGTACGTC.